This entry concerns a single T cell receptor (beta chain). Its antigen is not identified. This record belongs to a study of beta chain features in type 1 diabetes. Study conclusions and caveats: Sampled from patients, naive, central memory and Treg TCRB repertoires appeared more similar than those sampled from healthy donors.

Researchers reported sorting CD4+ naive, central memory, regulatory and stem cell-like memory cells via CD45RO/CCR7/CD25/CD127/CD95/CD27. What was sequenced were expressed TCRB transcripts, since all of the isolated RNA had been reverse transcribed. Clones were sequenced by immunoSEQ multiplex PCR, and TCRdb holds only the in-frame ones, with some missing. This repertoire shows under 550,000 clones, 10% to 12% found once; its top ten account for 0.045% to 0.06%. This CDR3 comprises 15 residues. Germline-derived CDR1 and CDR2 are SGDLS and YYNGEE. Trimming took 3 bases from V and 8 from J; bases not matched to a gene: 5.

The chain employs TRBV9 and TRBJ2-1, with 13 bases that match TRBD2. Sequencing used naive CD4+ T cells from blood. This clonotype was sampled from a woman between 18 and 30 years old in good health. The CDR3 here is CASSGLAGGVDEQFF. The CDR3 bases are TGTGCCAGCAGCGGACTAGCGGGAGGAGTCGATGAGCAGTTCTTC.